This T cell receptor (beta chain) came from a study of T cell changes during pregnancy in multiple sclerosis. Germline CDR1 and CDR2: SGHTA and FQGNSA. Trimming left V 3 bases short and J 0 bases short, with 15 bases between. The CDR3 loop spans 16 amino acids. TCRdb's copy holds only in-frame clones and misses some; the assay was immunoSEQ multiplex PCR. The table has around 30,000 clones, approximately 90% seen once. The sample consisted of CD8+ T cells from peripheral blood mononuclear cells, taken in the third trimester of pregnancy. The receptor's source is a female donor with multiple sclerosis, enrolled in a pregnancy study. The rearrangement links TRBV7-2 to TRBJ2-7, with D possibly TRBD1 on 6 matching bases. DNA of the CDR3: TGTGCCAGCAGCTTCGATGGACAGCCCTACTCCTACGAGCAGTACTTC. This codes for CASSFDGQPYSYEQYF. Supplemented by reference TRBV7-2 and TRBJ2-7, the full variable domain reads GAGVSQSPSNKVTEKGKDVELRCDPISGHTALYWYRQSLGQGLEFLIYFQGNSAPDKSGLPSDRFSAERTGGSVSTLTIQRTQQEDSAVYLCASSFDGQPYSYEQYFGPGTRLTVT.